The present TCR beta chain was sequenced within a study of shared clonotypes between healthy human individuals. Findings and limits, study-wide: Naive subsets generally exceeded memory subsets in estimated richness. The represented genetic and exposure-history diversity was limited by the small number of donors.

Clones were sequenced by immunoSEQ multiplex PCR, and TCRdb holds only the in-frame ones, with some missing. The data hold roughly 2.2 million clones, with roughly 93% observed a single time. Partitioning of CD4+ cells yielded a CD45RA+ naive subset and a CD45RA-negative memory subset. Note on this clone: Its antigen is undetermined. The same CDR3 is also encoded by other DNA sequences in this sample.

The length of the CDR3 is 13 residues. The germline V gene encodes CDR1 SGHVS and CDR2 FQNEAQ. V was trimmed by 2 bases and J by 2 bases, leaving 4 bases between them. This receptor was taken from a man between 18 and 35 years old in good health. Some clones in this sample may be carry-over from other donors' samples. Sequenced material: naive CD4+ T cells from PBMCs. Documented subset: CD45RA+ positively selected. The rearrangement joins TRBV7-8 to TRBJ1-5; D unclear. The DNA of the CDR3 is TGTGCCAGCAGCTTATCAGGCAATCAGCCCCAGCATTTT. Translating it yields CASSLSGNQPQHF.